The following is a T cell receptor (beta chain) sequence with its context. The antigen remains unidentified. The sample belongs to a study of graft-versus-host responses after intestinal transplantation. Background on the study: Every recipient underwent anti-thymocyte globulin induction, then tacrolimus and steroids for two to four years.

Assay used: immunoSEQ multiplex PCR; TCRdb lists only in-frame clones, some missing. The sample holds tens of thousands of clones, 80% to 95% seen once. The CDR3 loop spans 16 amino acids. V was clipped by 4 bases and J by 2 bases, with 17 bases between them. Germline values: CDR1 SGHNT, CDR2 YYREEE (reference sequence). The sequence derives from a human donor who received an intestinal transplant. This chain joins TRBV5-4 and TRBJ2-3; perhaps TRBD2 as D (6 bases). The source material was unstimulated CD4+ T cells sorted from spleen or lymph node cells, sampled before intestinal transplant. CDR3 region: CASSLGREHNTDTQYF. CDR3 nucleotide sequence: TGTGCCAGCAGCCTAGGGCGGGAACATAACACAGATACGCAGTATTTT. The whole variable domain, remainder taken from reference TRBV5-4 and TRBJ2-3, is ETGVTQSPTHLIKTRGQQVTLRCSSQSGHNTVSWYQQALGQGPQFIFQYYREEENGRGNFPPRFSGLQFPNYSSELNVNALELDDSALYLCASSLGREHNTDTQYFGPGTRLTVL.